The T cell receptor (beta chain) under discussion was sequenced for a study of blood T cell repertoires in COVID-19. Overall study context: Material from acute and convalescent COVID-19 was sourced from the United States, Italy and Spain.

V was pared by 0 bases and J by 1 base, with 12 bases between. This CDR3 comprises 16 residues. The V gene's germline CDR1 is MNHNY and CDR2 SVGAGI (reference sequence). Authors' processing steps: Reference gene primer amplification in the assay estimated nucleated cell counts. Clones were sequenced by immunoSEQ multiplex PCR, and TCRdb holds only the in-frame ones, with some missing. V, J and clone size reflect that table, while D and trimming were determined from the DNA. The sample carries tens of thousands of clones, 90% recorded once. The V gene is TRBV6-6, the J gene TRBJ1-1, with D tentatively TRBD1 (6 bases). The sample comprised peripheral blood. The origin of this receptor is a man in his forties or fifties with active COVID-19. For the CDR3, the DNA is TGTGCCAGCAGTTACTCGAAAACAGGGCAGAACACTGAAGCTTTCTTT. Encoded protein: CASSYSKTGQNTEAFF.